These 8 T cell receptor beta chains were sequenced from one sample in a study of cytomegalovirus exposure and HLA in healthy donors. The PCR was carried out with 60 Vbeta primers and 13 Jbeta primers. Generated by immunoSEQ multiplex PCR, the TCRdb table keeps only in-frame clones and is missing some. The sample carries more than 100,000 clones, around 80% recorded once. Input material: PBMCs. These receptors were collected from a woman aged 18-35 years in good health and CMV-seropositive.

V usage is TRBV28 and J usage is TRBJ2-1; a possible D gene is TRBD2 (6 bases). Trimming removed 3 bases from V and 9 bases from J, with 9 bases in between. Germline CDR1 and CDR2: MDHEN and SYDVKM. The length of the CDR3 is 12 residues. DNA for the CDR3: TGTGCCAGCAGTTTGGTGGGAGGTGAGCAGTTCTTC. Translated: CASSLVGGEQFF.

In DNA, the CDR3 is TGTGCCAGCAGTTTAATTGGGAGGGACACTGAAGCTTTCTTT. Translating gives CASSLIGRDTEAFF. The chain joins TRBV28 to TRBJ1-1, with D uncertain. Trimming stripped 2 bases from V and 3 bases from J, with 10 bases between. This CDR3 region has 14 residues. Germline lookup yields CDR1 MDHEN and CDR2 SYDVKM.

In this sample, this clone turned up a few times. CDR3 nucleotides: TGCGCCAGCAGCCATCACTCTGAGGGGGCAGTTAACACCGGGGAGCTGTTTTTT. This translates into CASSHHSEGAVNTGELFF. This chain connects TRBV4-1 to TRBJ2-2; 7 bases are shared with TRBD1. Germline CDR1 and CDR2: MGHRA and YSYEKL. CDR3 length equals 18 residues. Trimming cost V 3 bases and J 2 bases; bases outside gene matches: 12.

V usage is TRBV7-9 and J usage is TRBJ1-2; 11 nucleotides agree with TRBD1. Germline V gene sequence: CDR1 SEHNR, CDR2 FQNEAQ (reference sequence). J lost 3 bases, V lost 3 bases, and 3 bases had no gene match. This CDR3 has 15 residues. The CDR3 bases are TGTGCCAGCAGCTTTTGGACAGGGGGCGACTATGGCTACACCTTC. It codes for CASSFWTGGDYGYTF.

There are a few counts of this clone. The rearrangement uses TRBV29-1 and TRBJ1-1, with TRBD1 matching over 9 bases. Trimming took 6 bases from V and 6 from J; bases not matched to a gene: 11. The CDR3 has 14 residues. Germline V CDR1 and CDR2: SQVTM, ANQGSEA. The DNA for the CDR3 is TGCAGCGTCAAACGGACAGGGGAGGGGGCTGAAGCTTTCTTT. It encodes CSVKRTGEGAEAFF.

This clone appeared a few times. The chain has TRBV7-2 and TRBJ2-3; 7 bases are shared with TRBD2. Germline V gene lookup returns CDR1 SGHTA and CDR2 FQGNSA. Losses at the gene ends were 6 bases for V and 6 bases for J; bases not matched to a gene: 3. The CDR3 runs to 12 residues. CDR3 region: CASRPLADTQYF. CDR3 bases: TGTGCCAGCAGACCACTAGCGGATACGCAGTATTTT. Full variable domain (rest looked up from reference TRBV7-2 and TRBJ2-3): GAGVSQSPSNKVTEKGKDVELRCDPISGHTALYWYRQSLGQGLEFLIYFQGNSAPDKSGLPSDRFSAERTGGSVSTLTIQRTQQEDSAVYLCASRPLADTQYFGPGTRLTVL.

This clone was detected only a few times. The chain combines TRBV5-1 with TRBJ2-3; D may be TRBD2 (6 bases). Germline CDR1 is SGHRS and CDR2 is YFSETQ. The germline V and J ends were trimmed by 7 bases and 6 bases, with 18 bases remaining between them. The CDR3 runs to 14 residues. The CDR3 nucleotides are TGCGCCAGCCGGCGAGGAGGGTCGGTGGATACGCAGTATTTT. It encodes CASRRGGSVDTQYF.

This chain uses TRBV5-1 with TRBJ1-3; 7 bases agree with TRBD1. CDR1 is SGHRS, CDR2 YFSETQ, per germline. The CDR3 contains 15 residues. V was pared by 4 bases and J by 0 bases, with 4 bases of the junction left unmatched. The CDR3 DNA follows: TGCGCCAGCAGCACGGGACAGCTCTCTGGAAACACCATATATTTT. It is translated as CASSTGQLSGNTIYF.